These 11 T cell receptor beta chains were sequenced from one sample in a study of blood T cell repertoires in COVID-19. Sequenced by immunoSEQ multiplex PCR; TCRdb stores in-frame clones only, minus some. The sample lists tens of thousands of clones; over 75% were seen once. Material: peripheral blood. Source of these receptors: a man aged 45-60 years with active COVID-19.

The chain uses TRBV7-8 and TRBJ1-1; 8 bases fit TRBD1. This CDR3 spans 15 amino acids. Trimming cost V 6 bases and J 3 bases; bases outside gene matches: 9. Germline assignment: CDR1 SGHVS and CDR2 FQNEAQ. Here the CDR3 reads CASRSPGGADTEAFF. For the CDR3, the DNA is TGTGCCAGCAGGTCACCAGGGGGCGCGGACACTGAAGCTTTCTTT. The whole variable domain, filled in from reference TRBV7-8 and TRBJ1-1, reads GAGVSQSPRYKVAKRGQDVALRCDPISGHVSLFWYQQALGQGPEFLTYFQNEAQLDKSGLPSDRFFAERPEGSVSTLKIQRTQQEDSAVYLCASRSPGGADTEAFFGQGTRLTVV.

This CDR3 reads CATSDKQTSGSTDTQYF. The CDR3 DNA reads as TGTGCCACCAGTGATAAACAGACTAGCGGGAGCACAGATACGCAGTATTTT. The chain carries TRBV24-1 and TRBJ2-3, with 10 bases aligning to TRBD2. From germline, CDR1 is KGHDR and CDR2 SFDVKD. The CDR3 is 17 amino acids. The J segment lost 0 bases and the V segment lost 3 bases, leaving 5 bases of the junction unmatched.

The V call is TRBV12-3 or TRBV12-4, the J call TRBJ1-1; D is unclear. V was cut by 5 bases and J by 3 bases, with 4 bases left in between. The CDR3 runs 11 residues. CDR3 amino acids: CASSHHTEAFF. The CDR3 nucleotides read TGTGCCAGCAGTCATCACACTGAAGCTTTCTTT.

V is TRBV9 and J is TRBJ2-7; no firm D call. This CDR3 region has 11 residues. Per the germline V gene, CDR1 is SGDLS and CDR2 is YYNGEE. Trimming took 7 bases from V and 4 from J, leaving 9 bases between them. The CDR3 reads CASEKTYEQYF. As DNA, the CDR3 is TGTGCCAGCGAGAAAACTTACGAGCAGTACTTC.

The J gene is TRBJ2-3, the V gene TRBV28, with 10 bases lining up with TRBD2. Trimming removed 7 bases from V and 6 bases from J; junction bases left unmatched: 16. Germline V lookup: CDR1 MDHEN, CDR2 SYDVKM. The CDR3 sequence is 17 residues long. The CDR3 bases are TGTGCCAGCACCAAGTTGACATCAGCGGGGGGGCCCGATACGCAGTATTTT. It yields the protein CASTKLTSAGGPDTQYF. Drawing the rest from reference TRBV28 and TRBJ2-3, the complete variable domain is DVKVTQSSRYLVKRTGEKVFLECVQDMDHENMFWYRQDPGLGLRLIYFSYDVKMKEKGDIPEGYSVSREKKERFSLILESASTNQTSMYLCASTKLTSAGGPDTQYFGPGTRLTVL.

The chain links TRBV7-8 to TRBJ2-2; tentatively, D is TRBD2 (6 bases). Germline CDR1 and CDR2: SGHVS and FQNEAQ. The CDR3 covers 15 residues. Trimming took off 1 base at V and 1 base at J, with 7 bases between the two ends. CDR3 in DNA: TGTGCCAGCAGCTTAGGCGGGATGAACACCGGGGAGCTGTTTTTT. This gives the protein CASSLGGMNTGELFF.

The chain has TRBV19 and TRBJ2-7; 8 nucleotides match TRBD2. CDR3 size: 16 residues. Germline V gene data show CDR1 as LNHDA and CDR2 as SQIVND (reference sequence). V trimming: 2 bases; J trimming: 1 base; junction bases outside the gene matches: 7. This CDR3 is CASSISGTRNSYEQYF. CDR3 nucleotide sequence: TGTGCCAGTAGTATAAGTGGGACTAGAAATTCCTACGAGCAGTACTTC.

The rearrangement links TRBV6-1 to TRBJ2-1, with 7 positions matching TRBD1. V lost 2 bases, J lost 2 bases, and 9 bases stayed unmatched. The germline V gene encodes CDR1 MNHNS and CDR2 SASEGT. This CDR3 comprises 17 residues. In nucleotides, the CDR3 is TGTGCCAGCAGTGAAACTTCGAACAGGGGCCCCTACAATGAGCAGTTCTTC. Its protein product is CASSETSNRGPYNEQFF.

This chain connects TRBV6-6 to TRBJ1-1, with D possibly being TRBD1 (6 bases). Germline CDR1 is MNHNY and CDR2 is SVGAGI (reference sequence). The CDR3 is 12 residues long. V lost 5 bases, J lost 9 bases, and 13 bases lay in between. CDR3 sequence (DNA): TGTGCCAGCAGTGCCATAACAGGGCAAGCTTTCTTT. It is translated as CASSAITGQAFF.

The V call is TRBV12-3 or TRBV12-4, the J call TRBJ2-2, with 7 bases matching TRBD1. This CDR3 is 13 amino acids long. V gave up 6 bases and J gave up 3 bases; unmatched junction bases: 1. The chain's CDR3 is CASSDRDTGELFF. The CDR3 nucleotides read TGTGCCAGCAGCGACAGGGACACCGGGGAGCTGTTTTTT.

The rearrangement links TRBV4-1 to TRBJ2-3; 9 nucleotides agree with TRBD2. The CDR3 length is 19 residues. Looked up from germline, CDR1 is MGHRA and CDR2 is YSYEKL. J gave up 0 bases and V 2 bases, and 12 bases lay outside the gene matches. The CDR3 sequence is CASSQSRAGGTPSTDTQYF. Here the CDR3 DNA reads TGCGCCAGCAGCCAAAGTCGGGCGGGAGGGACGCCCAGCACAGATACGCAGTATTTT.